This is a list of T cell receptor beta chains from one sample in a study of T cells in Graves' hyperthyroidism and ophthalmopathy. TCRdb recomputed calls from the multiplex PCR reads with MiXCR, one row per CDR3 protein. The data contain around 540,000 distinct CDR3 sequences, about 16% of them singletons. Material: blood. The receptor source for this set is a woman aged 30 to 39 with Graves' ophthalmopathy. The CDR3 runs from the conserved cysteine through the conserved F or W. The order of the fields is J gene, V gene, D gene, clone size, CDR3 DNA, CDR3 protein. D genes are given only for firm matches. Size is omitted from some rows. Given values are once, few, many or a class for expanded clones.

j_gene: TRBJ2-5
v_gene: TRBV7-9
d_gene: -
abundance: many
CDR3nt: TGTGCCAGCCAATACGGTCGGGGGGCGCGTCCAGAAGAGACCCAGTACTTC
CDR3aa: CASQYGRGARPEETQYF

j_gene: TRBJ1-2
v_gene: TRBV6-2/TRBV6-3
d_gene: -
abundance: few
CDR3nt: TGTGCCAGCAACGCAGGGGTCAACTATGGCTACACCTTC
CDR3aa: CASNAGVNYGYTF

j_gene: TRBJ2-7
v_gene: TRBV27
d_gene: -
abundance: few
CDR3nt: TGTGCCAGCGGGGAGAGGGGTTATTTCTACGAGCAGTACTTC
CDR3aa: CASGERGYFYEQYF

j_gene: TRBJ1-1
v_gene: TRBV10-3
d_gene: TRBD1
abundance: -
CDR3nt: TGTGCCATCAGTCCACTACAGGGGGCGCAGAACACTGAAGCTTTCTTT
CDR3aa: CAISPLQGAQNTEAFF

j_gene: TRBJ2-1
v_gene: TRBV11-1
d_gene: -
abundance: many
CDR3nt: TGTGCCAGCAGCTTACTCAGCCGGGAAGGTGAGCAGTTCTTC
CDR3aa: CASSLLSREGEQFF

j_gene: TRBJ2-1
v_gene: TRBV20-1
d_gene: -
abundance: -
CDR3nt: TGCAGTGCTAGTACGCTTACCCACAATGAGCAGTTCTTC
CDR3aa: CSASTLTHNEQFF

j_gene: TRBJ2-1
v_gene: TRBV3-1
d_gene: -
abundance: many
CDR3nt: TGTGCCAGCAGCCAACAGGGTGCCGATGAGCAGTTCTTC
CDR3aa: CASSQQGADEQFF

j_gene: TRBJ2-1
v_gene: TRBV7-2
d_gene: -
abundance: many
CDR3nt: TGTGCCAGCAGCCTACTAGCCTTTCGAGGCAATGAGCAGTTCTTC
CDR3aa: CASSLLAFRGNEQFF

j_gene: TRBJ2-2
v_gene: TRBV7-3
d_gene: TRBD2
abundance: many
CDR3nt: TGTGCCAGCAGCCCCGGGACTAGCACCGGGGAGCTGTTTTTT
CDR3aa: CASSPGTSTGELFF

j_gene: TRBJ2-5
v_gene: TRBV5-1
d_gene: TRBD1
abundance: -
CDR3nt: TGCGCCAGCAGCTTGGAAGGGACGAACAGGGGGCTATTGTTGTACTTC
CDR3aa: CASSLEGTNRGLLLYF

j_gene: TRBJ1-4
v_gene: TRBV7-9
d_gene: TRBD1
abundance: few
CDR3nt: TGTGCCAGCAGCGCCCGTCCTTTGGGACAGGGAGGAGCGAATGAAAAACTGTTTTTT
CDR3aa: CASSARPLGQGGANEKLFF

j_gene: TRBJ1-2
v_gene: TRBV19
d_gene: -
abundance: -
CDR3nt: TGTGCCAGTATTGACGGGGGCAAAAACTATGGCTACACCTTC
CDR3aa: CASIDGGKNYGYTF

j_gene: TRBJ2-5
v_gene: TRBV20-1
d_gene: -
abundance: many
CDR3nt: TGCAGTGCTAGAGATAGGATAGCGTGGCAAGAGACCCAGTACTTC
CDR3aa: CSARDRIAWQETQYF

j_gene: TRBJ2-1
v_gene: TRBV6-9
d_gene: TRBD2
abundance: -
CDR3nt: TGTGCTAGCAGTTCGTGGACTAGCGGGAGACGTGAGCAGTTCTTC
CDR3aa: CASSSWTSGRREQFF

j_gene: TRBJ2-1
v_gene: TRBV20-1
d_gene: -
abundance: few
CDR3nt: TGCAGTGCGTGCCCGGCCAGTTCCTACAATGAGCAGTTCTTC
CDR3aa: CSACPASSYNEQFF

j_gene: TRBJ2-1
v_gene: TRBV7-8
d_gene: -
abundance: few
CDR3nt: TGTGCCAGCAGCTGGAGCGGCTACAATGAGCAGTTCTTC
CDR3aa: CASSWSGYNEQFF

j_gene: TRBJ2-4
v_gene: TRBV4-1
d_gene: TRBD2
abundance: -
CDR3nt: TGCGCCAGCAGCCAAGATCTTGAGCGGGAGGATAGTCAAGGCATTCAGTACTTC
CDR3aa: CASSQDLEREDSQGIQYF

j_gene: TRBJ2-1
v_gene: TRBV11-2
d_gene: TRBD2
abundance: many
CDR3nt: TGTGCCAGCAGCTCATTGGGGCTAGCGGGAGTCAATGAGCAGTTCTTC
CDR3aa: CASSSLGLAGVNEQFF

j_gene: TRBJ2-2
v_gene: TRBV24-1
d_gene: TRBD2
abundance: -
CDR3nt: TGTGCCACCAGTGATACCGGGACTAGCGGGAGTGTGTCCGGGGAGCTGTTTTTT
CDR3aa: CATSDTGTSGSVSGELFF

j_gene: TRBJ2-7
v_gene: TRBV27
d_gene: -
abundance: many
CDR3nt: TGTGCCAGCAGTTGGGGGTCGGGGCAAATCTCCTACGAGCAGTACTTC
CDR3aa: CASSWGSGQISYEQYF

j_gene: TRBJ2-7
v_gene: TRBV7-2
d_gene: -
abundance: many
CDR3nt: TGTGCCAGCAGCTTAGGGCAGGGGCCGAGCTCCTACGAGCAGTACTTC
CDR3aa: CASSLGQGPSSYEQYF

j_gene: TRBJ1-2
v_gene: TRBV18
d_gene: TRBD1
abundance: many
CDR3nt: TGTGCCAGCTCACCGGGACAGTTCTATGGCTACACCTTC
CDR3aa: CASSPGQFYGYTF

j_gene: TRBJ2-2
v_gene: TRBV7-2
d_gene: -
abundance: few
CDR3nt: TGTGCCAGCAGCCACCAGGGCAGGGGAGACACCGGGGAGCTGTTTTTT
CDR3aa: CASSHQGRGDTGELFF

j_gene: TRBJ2-7
v_gene: TRBV12-3/TRBV12-4
d_gene: -
abundance: -
CDR3nt: TGTGCCAGCAGTTTCAGCGCAGGGGCCTACGAGCAGTACTTC
CDR3aa: CASSFSAGAYEQYF

j_gene: TRBJ1-5
v_gene: TRBV30
d_gene: -
abundance: few
CDR3nt: TGTGCCTGGAGTGTCACTTCAGGTCAGCCCCAGCATTTT
CDR3aa: CAWSVTSGQPQHF

j_gene: TRBJ2-7
v_gene: TRBV4-1
d_gene: -
abundance: many
CDR3nt: TGCGCCAGCAGCCAAGACCCAGATCCCTCCTACGAGCAGTACTTC
CDR3aa: CASSQDPDPSYEQYF

j_gene: TRBJ2-1
v_gene: TRBV28
d_gene: -
abundance: few
CDR3nt: TGTGCCAGCAGTTACCACCTGCTAGGGTCCTACAATGAGCAGTTCTTC
CDR3aa: CASSYHLLGSYNEQFF

j_gene: TRBJ2-7
v_gene: TRBV6-2/TRBV6-3
d_gene: TRBD2
abundance: few
CDR3nt: TGTGCCAGCAGGATAATTAGCGGGAGGATGGCCTACGAGCAGTACTTC
CDR3aa: CASRIISGRMAYEQYF

j_gene: TRBJ2-7
v_gene: TRBV29-1
d_gene: -
abundance: few
CDR3nt: TGCAGCGTTGACAGTGACTACGAGCAGTACTTC
CDR3aa: CSVDSDYEQYF

j_gene: TRBJ2-7
v_gene: TRBV6-2/TRBV6-3
d_gene: -
abundance: few
CDR3nt: TGTGCCAGCAGTTACGCGGTAGGCGAGCAGTACTTC
CDR3aa: CASSYAVGEQYF

j_gene: TRBJ1-1
v_gene: TRBV30
d_gene: -
abundance: many
CDR3nt: TGTGCCTGGACGGGATTCTCGGGAACTGAAGCTTTCTTT
CDR3aa: CAWTGFSGTEAFF

j_gene: TRBJ1-3
v_gene: TRBV6-2/TRBV6-3
d_gene: -
abundance: -
CDR3nt: TGTGCCAGCAGTCTGGATTGGTATCGAGGCTCTGGAAGCACCATATATTTT
CDR3aa: CASSLDWYRGSGSTIYF

j_gene: TRBJ1-5
v_gene: TRBV7-8
d_gene: -
abundance: many
CDR3nt: TGTGCCAGCAGCCAAGACATTTTTAGCAATCAGCCCCAGCATTTT
CDR3aa: CASSQDIFSNQPQHF

j_gene: TRBJ1-5
v_gene: TRBV6-1
d_gene: -
abundance: -
CDR3nt: TGTGCCACCCGGACAGGCAATCAGCCCCAGCATTTT
CDR3aa: CATRTGNQPQHF

j_gene: TRBJ2-1
v_gene: TRBV2
d_gene: -
abundance: many
CDR3nt: TGTGCCAGCAATTTCGGCGGGACTTGGTATGAGCAGTTCTTC
CDR3aa: CASNFGGTWYEQFF

j_gene: TRBJ2-1
v_gene: TRBV4-3
d_gene: -
abundance: many
CDR3nt: TGCGCCAGCAGCCAAGAGGGCCTACCCTCCTACAATGAGCAGTTCTTC
CDR3aa: CASSQEGLPSYNEQFF

j_gene: TRBJ1-2
v_gene: TRBV6-6
d_gene: -
abundance: few
CDR3nt: TGTGCCAGCAGTTACCTTGACAGGCCTCTCTACACCTTC
CDR3aa: CASSYLDRPLYTF

j_gene: TRBJ2-3
v_gene: TRBV7-6
d_gene: TRBD2
abundance: -
CDR3nt: TGTGCCAGCAGCAAGGGGACTAGCGGTAGCACAGATACGCAGTATTTT
CDR3aa: CASSKGTSGSTDTQYF

j_gene: TRBJ2-3
v_gene: TRBV9
d_gene: -
abundance: -
CDR3nt: TGTGCCAGCAGCCCTCTTGGGGGGCGCACAGATACGCAGTATTTT
CDR3aa: CASSPLGGRTDTQYF

j_gene: TRBJ1-1
v_gene: TRBV6-1
d_gene: -
abundance: many
CDR3nt: TGTGCCAGCGTGACCCCTGGGGCTGAAGCTTTCTTT
CDR3aa: CASVTPGAEAFF

j_gene: TRBJ2-2
v_gene: TRBV5-6
d_gene: -
abundance: -
CDR3nt: TGTGCCAGCACCACCACAGTCTCAGGGGACACCGGGGAGCTGTTTTTT
CDR3aa: CASTTTVSGDTGELFF

j_gene: TRBJ2-3
v_gene: TRBV3-1
d_gene: -
abundance: many
CDR3nt: TGTGCCAGCAGCCATGAGGCAGGGGGCACAGATACGCAGTATTTT
CDR3aa: CASSHEAGGTDTQYF